What follows are 3 T cell receptor beta chains derived from one specimen sequenced in a study of T cells in Graves' hyperthyroidism and ophthalmopathy. The CDR3 regions of TCR beta were amplified from RNA transcripts. In the first-round RT-PCR of the TCR CDR3, the HTBI primer set was used. TCRdb analysed the multiplex PCR reads with MiXCR anew, one entry per CDR3 protein. The sample lists about 96,000 distinct CDR3 sequences, around 52% occurring once. Source material: blood. The receptors shown here come from a middle-aged woman with Graves' hyperthyroidism.

V is TRBV29-1 and J is TRBJ2-7; 9 bases line up with TRBD2. The trim removed 3 bases at V and 4 bases at J, leaving 4 bases unmatched. The CDR3 is 13 amino acids. Germline V lookup: CDR1 SQVTM, CDR2 ANQGSEA. This chain's CDR3 is CSVEREGSYEQYF. CDR3 nucleotide sequence: TGCAGCGTTGAGCGGGAGGGATCGTACGAGCAGTACTTC.

A note on this clonotype: At one boundary the junction diverges from the germline segment, which might be a read error. CDR3 amino acids: CAISEDRGQHYGYTF. CDR3 nucleotide sequence: TGTGCCATCAGTGAGGACAGGGGGCAGCACTATGGTTACACCTTC. The rearrangement uses TRBV10-3 and TRBJ1-2; TRBD1 aligns across 10 bases. CDR3 length: 15 residues. Germline V gene data show CDR1 as ENHRY and CDR2 as SYGVKD.

This clonotype was seen a handful of times. Relative to the germline gene, one junction end is altered; a read error may explain this. The rearrangement joins TRBV5-1 to TRBJ1-4; D gene ambiguous. In germline, CDR1 is SGHRS, CDR2 YFSETQ. The CDR3 covers 14 residues. CDR3 bases: TGTGCCAGCAGCCAGGAGGGAGGTCGAGAAGAACTGTTTTTT. Protein product: CASSQEGGREELFF.